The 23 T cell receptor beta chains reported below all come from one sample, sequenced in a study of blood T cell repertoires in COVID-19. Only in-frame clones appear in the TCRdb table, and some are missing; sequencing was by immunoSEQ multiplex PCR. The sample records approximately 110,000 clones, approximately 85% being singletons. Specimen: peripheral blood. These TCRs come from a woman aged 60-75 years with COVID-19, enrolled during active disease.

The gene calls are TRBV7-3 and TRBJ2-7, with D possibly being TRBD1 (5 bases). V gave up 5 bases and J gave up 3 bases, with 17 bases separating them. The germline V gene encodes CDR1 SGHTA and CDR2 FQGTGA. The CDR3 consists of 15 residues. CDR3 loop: CASSPTLTGFYEQYF. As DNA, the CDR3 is TGTGCCAGCAGCCCGACTCTCACAGGTTTCTACGAGCAGTACTTC. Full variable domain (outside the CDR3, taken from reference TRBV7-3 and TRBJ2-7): GAGVSQTPSNKVTEKGKYVELRCDPISGHTALYWYRQSLGQGPEFLIYFQGTGAADDSGLPNDRFFAVRPEGSVSTLKIQRTERGDSAVYLCASSPTLTGFYEQYFGPGTRLTVT.

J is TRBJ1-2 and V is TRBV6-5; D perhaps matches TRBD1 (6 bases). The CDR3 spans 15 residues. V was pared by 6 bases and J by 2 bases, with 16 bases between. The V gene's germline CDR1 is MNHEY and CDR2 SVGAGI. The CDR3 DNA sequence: TGTGCCAGCAGACCCTTCAGGGGCGCCAACTATGGCTACACCTTC. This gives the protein CASRPFRGANYGYTF.

The CDR3 DNA sequence: TGCGCCAGCAGCCAAAGCACCGGGACAGGAAATCAGCCCCAGCATTTT. It codes for CASSQSTGTGNQPQHF. V gene TRBV4-3 combines with J gene TRBJ1-5; TRBD1 matches at 8 bases. CDR1 and CDR2 from the germline V gene are LGHNA and YSLEER. V gave up 2 bases and J gave up 4 bases; unmatched junction bases: 7. CDR3 length: 16 amino acids.

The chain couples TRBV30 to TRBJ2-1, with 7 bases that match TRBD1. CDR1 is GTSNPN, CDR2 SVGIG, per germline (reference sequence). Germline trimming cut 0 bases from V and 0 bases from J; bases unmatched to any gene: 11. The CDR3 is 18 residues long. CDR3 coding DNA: TGTGCCTGGAGTGTACGGCGCAGGGGGATTAGCTCCTACAATGAGCAGTTCTTC. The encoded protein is CAWSVRRRGISSYNEQFF.

Here the CDR3 reads CASSPSDRDETQYF. The CDR3 DNA reads TGCGCCAGCAGCCCATCGGACAGGGATGAGACCCAGTACTTC. This rearrangement joins TRBV5-1 to TRBJ2-5; 8 bases map to TRBD1. This CDR3 is 14 amino acids long. After removal of 4 bases from V and 5 bases from J, the junction contained 7 bases not matched to a gene. Germline values: CDR1 SGHRS, CDR2 YFSETQ.

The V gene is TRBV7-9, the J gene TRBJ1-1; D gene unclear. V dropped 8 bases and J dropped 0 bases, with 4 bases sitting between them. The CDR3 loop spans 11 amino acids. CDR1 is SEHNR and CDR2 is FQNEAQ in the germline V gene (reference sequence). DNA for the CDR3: TGTGCCAGCCGGGTGAACACTGAAGCTTTCTTT. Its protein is CASRVNTEAFF.

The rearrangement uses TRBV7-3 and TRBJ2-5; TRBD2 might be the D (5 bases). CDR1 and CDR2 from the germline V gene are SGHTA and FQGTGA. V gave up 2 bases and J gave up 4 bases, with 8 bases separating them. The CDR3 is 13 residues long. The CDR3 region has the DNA TGTGCCAGCAGCTTATACGAGGGAGAGACCCAGTACTTC. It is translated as CASSLYEGETQYF.

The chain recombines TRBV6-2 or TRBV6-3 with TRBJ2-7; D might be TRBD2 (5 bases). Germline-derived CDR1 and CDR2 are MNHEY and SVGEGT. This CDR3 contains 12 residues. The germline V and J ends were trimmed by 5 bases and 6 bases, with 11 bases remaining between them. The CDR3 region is CASSHSSGEQYF. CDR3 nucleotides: TGTGCCAGCAGTCACAGCAGCGGCGAGCAGTACTTC.

The CDR3 DNA sequence: TGTGCCAGCAGCCAATCCCCCAGGGATTCGGCTTTCTTT. It translates to CASSQSPRDSAFF. The rearrangement links TRBV16 to TRBJ1-1, with D maybe TRBD1 (5 bases). Trimming took 0 bases from V and 11 from J, leaving 13 bases between them. The CDR3 covers 13 residues. Per the germline V gene, CDR1 is KGHSY and CDR2 is FQNENV.

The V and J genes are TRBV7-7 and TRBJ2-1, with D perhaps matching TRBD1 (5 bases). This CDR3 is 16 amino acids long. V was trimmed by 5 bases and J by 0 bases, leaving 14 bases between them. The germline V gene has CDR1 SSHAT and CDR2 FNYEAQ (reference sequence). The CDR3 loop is CASSPGQATSYNEQFF. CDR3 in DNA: TGTGCCAGCAGCCCAGGACAAGCGACCTCCTACAATGAGCAGTTCTTC.

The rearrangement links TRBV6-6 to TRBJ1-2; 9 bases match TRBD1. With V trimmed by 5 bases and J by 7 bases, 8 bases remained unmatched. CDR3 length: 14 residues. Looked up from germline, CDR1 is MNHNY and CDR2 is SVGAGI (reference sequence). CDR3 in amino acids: CASSAVTGGAGYTF. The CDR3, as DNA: TGTGCCAGCAGTGCCGTCACAGGGGGCGCTGGCTACACCTTC.

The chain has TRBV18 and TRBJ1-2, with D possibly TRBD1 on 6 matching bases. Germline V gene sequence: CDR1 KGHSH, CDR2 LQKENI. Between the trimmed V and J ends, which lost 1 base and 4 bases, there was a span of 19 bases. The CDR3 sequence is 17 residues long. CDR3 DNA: TGTGCCAGCTCACCACTCCATACCGGGGGGGCGAGCTATGGCTACACCTTC. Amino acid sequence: CASSPLHTGGASYGYTF.

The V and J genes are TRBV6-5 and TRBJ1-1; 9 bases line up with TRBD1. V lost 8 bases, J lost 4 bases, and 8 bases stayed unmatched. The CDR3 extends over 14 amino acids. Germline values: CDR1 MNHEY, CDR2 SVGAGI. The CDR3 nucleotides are TGTGCCAGCCGTCGGGACAGGGTGGGCACTGAAGCTTTCTTT. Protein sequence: CASRRDRVGTEAFF.

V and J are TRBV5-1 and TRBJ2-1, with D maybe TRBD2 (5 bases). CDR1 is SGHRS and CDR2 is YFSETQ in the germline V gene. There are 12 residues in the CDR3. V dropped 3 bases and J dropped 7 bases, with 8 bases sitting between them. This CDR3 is CASSSEVNEQFF. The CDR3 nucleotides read TGCGCCAGCAGCTCGGAGGTAAATGAGCAGTTCTTC.

For the CDR3, the DNA is TGTGCCAGCAGTTACTCGGGGGGTCCCCTCTCTGGGGCCAACGTCCTGACTTTC. Protein: CASSYSGGPLSGANVLTF. The J gene is TRBJ2-6, the V gene TRBV6-2 or TRBV6-3, with TRBD2 as a possible D gene (6 bases). Germline CDR1 is MNHEY and CDR2 is SVGEGT. Trimming pared 0 bases from V and 0 bases from J, leaving 12 bases between. The CDR3 extends over 18 amino acids.

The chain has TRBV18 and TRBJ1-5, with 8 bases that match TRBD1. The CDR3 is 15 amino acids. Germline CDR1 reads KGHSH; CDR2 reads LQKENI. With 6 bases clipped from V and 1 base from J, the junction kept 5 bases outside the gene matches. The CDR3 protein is CASSFGQGSNQPQHF. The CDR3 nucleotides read TGTGCCAGCTCCTTCGGACAGGGCAGCAATCAGCCCCAGCATTTT.

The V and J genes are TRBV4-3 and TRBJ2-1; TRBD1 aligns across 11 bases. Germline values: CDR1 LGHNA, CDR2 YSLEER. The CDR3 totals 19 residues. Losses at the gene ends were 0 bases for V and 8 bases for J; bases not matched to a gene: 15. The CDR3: CASSQELSKDRGRRDEQFF. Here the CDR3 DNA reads TGCGCCAGCAGCCAAGAGCTCAGTAAGGACAGGGGGCGTCGGGATGAGCAGTTCTTC.

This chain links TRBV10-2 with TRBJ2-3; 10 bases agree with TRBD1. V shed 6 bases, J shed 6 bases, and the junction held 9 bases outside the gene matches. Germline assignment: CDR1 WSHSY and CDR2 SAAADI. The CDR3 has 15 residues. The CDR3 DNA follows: TGCGCCAGCAGGGAGGTCCGGGACAGGGGTGATACGCAGTATTTT. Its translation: CASREVRDRGDTQYF.

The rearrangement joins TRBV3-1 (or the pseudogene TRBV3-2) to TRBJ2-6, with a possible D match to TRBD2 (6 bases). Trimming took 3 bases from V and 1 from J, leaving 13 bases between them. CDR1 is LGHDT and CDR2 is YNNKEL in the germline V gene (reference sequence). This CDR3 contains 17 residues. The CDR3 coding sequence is TGTGCCAGCAGCCATGGCCAGGGAGGTTCTGGGGCCAACGTCCTGACTTTC. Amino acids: CASSHGQGGSGANVLTF.

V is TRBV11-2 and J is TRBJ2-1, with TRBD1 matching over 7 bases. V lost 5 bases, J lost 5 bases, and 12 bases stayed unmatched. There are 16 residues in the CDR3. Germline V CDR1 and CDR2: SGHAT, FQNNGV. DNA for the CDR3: TGTGCCAGCAGCGGGGGAAAGGGGGCTCGAAACAATGAGCAGTTCTTC. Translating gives CASSGGKGARNNEQFF.

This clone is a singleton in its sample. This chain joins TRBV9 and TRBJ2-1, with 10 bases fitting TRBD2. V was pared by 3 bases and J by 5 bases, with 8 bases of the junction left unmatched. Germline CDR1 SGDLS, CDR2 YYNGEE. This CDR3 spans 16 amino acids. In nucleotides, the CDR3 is TGTGCCAGCAGCGACCCCAGCGGGGGGGACCACAATGAGCAGTTCTTC. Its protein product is CASSDPSGGDHNEQFF.

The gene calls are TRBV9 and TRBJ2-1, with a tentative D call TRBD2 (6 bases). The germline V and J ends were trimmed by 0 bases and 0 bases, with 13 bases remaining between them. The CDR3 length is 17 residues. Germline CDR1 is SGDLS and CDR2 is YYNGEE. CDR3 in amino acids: CASSVAGDPSSYNEQFF. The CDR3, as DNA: TGTGCCAGCAGCGTAGCGGGGGACCCGAGCTCCTACAATGAGCAGTTCTTC. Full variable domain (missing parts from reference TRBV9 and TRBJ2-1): DSGVTQTPKHLITATGQRVTLRCSPRSGDLSVYWYQQSLDQGLQFLIQYYNGEERAKGNILERFSAQQFPDLHSELNLSSLELGDSALYFCASSVAGDPSSYNEQFFGPGTRLTVL.

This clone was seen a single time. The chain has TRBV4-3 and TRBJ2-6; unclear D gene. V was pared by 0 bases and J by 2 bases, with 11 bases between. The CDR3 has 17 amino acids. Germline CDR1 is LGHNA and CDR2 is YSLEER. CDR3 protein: CASSQESYSPGANVLTF. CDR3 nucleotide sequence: TGCGCCAGCAGCCAAGAGAGCTACAGCCCTGGGGCCAACGTCCTGACTTTC.